Shown below are 28 T cell receptor beta chains from a single sample sequenced in a study of T cells in Graves' hyperthyroidism and ophthalmopathy. RNA transcripts provided the source from which TCR beta CDR3 regions were amplified. TCR CDR3 regions were first amplified by RT-PCR with HTBI primers. TCRdb re-called the multiplex PCR reads with MiXCR, one entry per CDR3 protein. The data show 400,000 to 600,000 distinct CDR3 sequences, about 16% seen once. Source material: blood. The receptors originated from a woman younger than 45 with Graves' ophthalmopathy.

This chain uses TRBV29-1 with TRBJ2-1; TRBD2 might be the D (6 bases). The CDR3 runs 13 residues. V was pared by 6 bases and J by 5 bases, with 14 bases between. Germline loops: CDR1 SQVTM, CDR2 ANQGSEA. CDR3: CSVGGFLDNEQFF. The DNA for the CDR3 is TGCAGCGTGGGGGGTTTCCTGGACAATGAGCAGTTCTTC.

This clonotype has at least ten counts. This sequence joins TRBV30 and TRBJ1-5; D gene ambiguous. CDR1 and CDR2 from the germline V gene are GTSNPN and SVGIG (reference sequence). CDR3 length: 12 residues. V shed 6 bases and J shed 5 bases, with 11 bases lying between them. CDR3 nucleotides: TGTGCCTGTATCGTCCGTGATCAGCCCCAGCATTTT. It translates to CACIVRDQPQHF.

This clonotype appeared many times. J is TRBJ1-2 and V is TRBV20-1; no clear D. Between the trimmed V and J ends, which lost 2 bases and 1 base, there was a span of 17 bases. CDR1 and CDR2 (germline): DFQATT, SNEGSKA (reference sequence). CDR3 length: 16 residues. The CDR3 DNA is TGCAGTGCTAGATGGCGGATCTTTACACTTAACTATGGCTACACCTTC. This gives the protein CSARWRIFTLNYGYTF.

This clonotype has only a few counts. The junction shows a germline mismatch at one end, possibly a read error. The rearrangement links TRBV28 to TRBJ2-5; perhaps TRBD1 as D (6 bases). This CDR3 has 13 residues. The germline V gene encodes CDR1 MDHEN and CDR2 SYDVKM. CDR3 sequence (DNA): TGTGCCAGCAGTTTGACAGGTCAAGAGACCCGGTACTTC. It yields the protein CASSLTGQETRYF.

This clonotype was counted many times. The gene calls are TRBV20-1 and TRBJ1-5; no clear D gene. V dropped 2 bases and J dropped 0 bases, with 17 bases sitting between them. The CDR3 extends over 17 amino acids. From germline, CDR1 is DFQATT and CDR2 SNEGSKA (reference sequence). The CDR3 protein is CSARLIRQIYSNQPQHF. The CDR3 DNA is TGCAGTGCTAGATTGATACGGCAGATTTATAGCAATCAGCCCCAGCATTTT.

This clonotype was recorded many times. This chain links TRBV11-3 with TRBJ2-2; 10 bases agree with TRBD1. With V trimmed by 5 bases and J by 7 bases, 4 bases remained unmatched. The germline V gene has CDR1 SGHNT and CDR2 YENEEA. CDR3 length equals 14 residues. The CDR3 sequence is CASSRQGASGELFF. The CDR3 DNA sequence: TGTGCCAGCAGCCGACAGGGGGCTAGCGGGGAGCTGTTTTTT.

This clonotype was found a few times. V usage is TRBV15 and J usage is TRBJ1-1, with D possibly matching TRBD1 (6 bases). The CDR3 is 15 amino acids. Germline V gene data show CDR1 as LNHNV and CDR2 as YYDKDF (reference sequence). V was shortened by 6 bases and J by 3 bases, with 17 bases between the two germline ends. CDR3 DNA sequence: TGTGCCACCAGTCGAAGGACAGCAATCTACACTGAAGCTTTCTTT. Its translation: CATSRRTAIYTEAFF.

Notes on this clonotype: This may stem from a read error, because a much larger clone lies one nucleotide away. The chain links TRBV6-2 or TRBV6-3 to TRBJ1-5, with TRBD1 identical over 7 bases. This CDR3 has 13 residues. Germline values: CDR1 MNHEY, CDR2 SVGEGT. With 6 bases clipped from V and 6 bases from J, the junction kept 5 bases outside the gene matches. CDR3: CASRRGQAQPQHF. CDR3 DNA: TGTGCCAGCAGAAGGGGGCAGGCTCAGCCCCAGCATTTT.

This sequence joins TRBV28 and TRBJ2-3, with a tentative D call TRBD2 (5 bases). Trimming pared 4 bases from V and 5 bases from J, leaving 19 bases between. The CDR3 sequence is 16 residues long. Germline V CDR1 and CDR2: MDHEN, SYDVKM. This CDR3 reads CASSSGGLDRGDTQYF. CDR3 sequence (DNA): TGTGCCAGCAGTTCCGGTGGCCTCGACCGGGGAGATACGCAGTATTTT.

The table lists this clonotype with many counts. The chain joins TRBV3-1 to TRBJ1-1; D is uncertain. This CDR3 region has 14 residues. Germline CDR1 is LGHDT and CDR2 is YNNKEL (reference sequence). The V end was cut by 5 bases, the J end by 4 bases, with 14 bases between. As DNA, the CDR3 is TGTGCCAGCAGCGGGCAGTTTTTACGCACTGAAGCTTTCTTT. Translated, it gives CASSGQFLRTEAFF.

There are many counts of this clonotype. The chain uses TRBV27 and TRBJ2-7; 9 nucleotides align to TRBD2. This CDR3 has 14 residues. Germline V lookup: CDR1 MNHEY, CDR2 SMNVEV (reference sequence). The V and J ends lost 2 bases and 7 bases, in that order; junction bases with no gene match: 6. CDR3 DNA: TGTGCCAGCAGTTTAATCTCTAGCGGGACTGAGCAGTACTTC. This codes for CASSLISSGTEQYF.

This clonotype was seen at least ten times. The V gene is TRBV28, the J gene TRBJ2-3; D might be TRBD2 (6 bases). V was shortened by 2 bases and J by 6 bases, with 15 bases between the two germline ends. Germline CDR1 reads MDHEN; CDR2 reads SYDVKM. The CDR3 has 15 amino acids. CDR3: CASSLPGGRSDTQYF. CDR3 DNA sequence: TGTGCCAGCAGTTTACCTGGGGGGAGGTCTGATACGCAGTATTTT.

V gene TRBV13 combines with J gene TRBJ2-5, with D perhaps matching TRBD2 (5 bases). Germline CDR1 and CDR2: PRHDT and FYEKMQ (reference sequence). The ends were cut back, 4 bases at V and 0 bases at J, with 18 bases in the middle. The CDR3 has 17 residues. CDR3 bases: TGTGCCAGCAGCTCACAAACCACCGGGAAGTACCAAGAGACCCAGTACTTC. It codes for CASSSQTTGKYQETQYF.

The J gene is TRBJ2-1, the V gene TRBV20-1, with TRBD1 identical over 7 bases. The CDR3 totals 15 residues. Germline CDR1 DFQATT, CDR2 SNEGSKA (reference sequence). The ends lost 4 bases at V and 1 base at J; junction bases unmatched: 7. The CDR3 loop reads CSATTGVNSYNEQFF. The CDR3 region has the DNA TGCAGTGCTACAACAGGGGTGAATTCCTACAATGAGCAGTTCTTC.

J is TRBJ2-1 and V is TRBV7-9; tentatively, D is TRBD2 (5 bases). CDR1 is SEHNR, CDR2 FQNEAQ, per germline (reference sequence). V dropped 7 bases and J dropped 2 bases, with 15 bases sitting between them. This CDR3 contains 15 residues. The CDR3 DNA follows: TGTGCCAGCACCCAGCAGAGGGAAACCTACAATGAGCAGTTCTTC. It codes for CASTQQRETYNEQFF. Filled out from reference TRBV7-9 and TRBJ2-1, the complete variable domain reads DTGVSQNPRHKITKRGQNVTFRCDPISEHNRLYWYRQTLGQGPEFLTYFQNEAQLEKSRLLSDRFSAERPKGSFSTLEIQRTEQGDSAMYLCASTQQRETYNEQFFGPGTRLTVL.

This clonotype was found many times. This rearrangement joins TRBV6-5 to TRBJ1-4; TRBD1 is a possible D gene (6 bases). Germline V gene data show CDR1 as MNHEY and CDR2 as SVGAGI. The CDR3 is 16 residues long. Trimming removed 0 bases at V and 8 bases at J, with 16 bases between. The CDR3 region is CASSYSIRGAHEKLFF. The CDR3 nucleotides are TGTGCCAGCAGTTACTCGATCCGGGGGGCGCACGAAAAACTGTTTTTT.

The rearrangement joins TRBV19 to TRBJ2-3; D perhaps matches TRBD2 (6 bases). The CDR3 loop spans 14 amino acids. V lost 8 bases, J lost 0 bases, and 12 bases lay in between. Germline CDR1 reads LNHDA; CDR2 reads SQIVND (reference sequence). The CDR3 spells CASESSGSTDTQYF. CDR3 DNA: TGTGCCAGTGAGTCCAGCGGGAGCACAGATACGCAGTATTTT.

Many counts were recorded for this clonotype. The gene calls are TRBV20-1 and TRBJ2-7, with TRBD2 identical over 11 bases. The ends lost 4 bases at V and 2 bases at J; junction bases unmatched: 4. This CDR3 comprises 14 residues. Looked up from germline, CDR1 is DFQATT and CDR2 is SNEGSKA (reference sequence). The CDR3 DNA follows: TGCAGTGCTAAGACTAGCGGGGCGACCTACGAGCAGTACTTC. Translation gives CSAKTSGATYEQYF.

This clonotype was recorded many times. The DNA for the CDR3 is TGTGCCAGCAGTGAGGGTTCTGGAAACACCATATATTTT. Translating gives CASSEGSGNTIYF. This chain links TRBV6-1 with TRBJ1-3; D unresolved. CDR3 length: 13 amino acids. Per germline, CDR1 MNHNS and CDR2 SASEGT. Between the trimmed V and J ends, which lost 3 bases and 1 base, there was a span of 4 bases.

Note on this clonotype: A much larger clone differs from this one at a single base, so this may be a read error. V is TRBV6-2 or TRBV6-3 and J is TRBJ2-1; 7 bases map to TRBD2. CDR1 MNHEY and CDR2 SVGEGT come from the germline V gene. This CDR3 spans 19 amino acids. CDR3 in DNA: TGTGCCAGCAGTTACGGCGGTAGCGGGCCAAGGGAGTCCTACAATGAGCAGCTCTTC. It encodes CASSYGGSGPRESYNEQLF.

This clonotype was detected many times. The chain links TRBV7-3 to TRBJ2-7; 8 positions agree with TRBD1. The CDR3 has 13 amino acids. Germline values: CDR1 SGHTA, CDR2 FQGTGA. The trim removed 5 bases at V and 7 bases at J, leaving 7 bases unmatched. The CDR3 sequence is CASSPITGGEQYF. CDR3 nucleotides: TGTGCCAGCAGCCCGATAACAGGGGGGGAGCAGTACTTC. The variable domain in full, with the rest retrieved from reference TRBV7-3 and TRBJ2-7, is GAGVSQTPSNKVTEKGKYVELRCDPISGHTALYWYRQSLGQGPEFLIYFQGTGAADDSGLPNDRFFAVRPEGSVSTLKIQRTERGDSAVYLCASSPITGGEQYFGPGTRLTVT.

V is TRBV28 and J is TRBJ2-2; no definite D call. The V gene's germline CDR1 is MDHEN and CDR2 SYDVKM. CDR3 size: 12 residues. V lost 6 bases and J 2 bases, leaving 4 bases between the germline ends. The CDR3 DNA follows: TGTGCCAGCAGGGGTAACACCGGGGAGCTGTTTTTT. This codes for CASRGNTGELFF.

At least ten counts were recorded for this clonotype. The rearrangement joins TRBV20-1 to TRBJ1-5; TRBD1 matches at 7 bases. Germline CDR1 is DFQATT and CDR2 is SNEGSKA (reference sequence). The CDR3 contains 18 residues. The J segment lost 5 bases and the V segment lost 0 bases, leaving 16 bases of the junction unmatched. The CDR3 DNA follows: TGCAGTGCTAGAGATCGGTTAATTTCTGACAGGGATTATCAGCCCCAGCATTTT. It specifies CSARDRLISDRDYQPQHF.

The V call is TRBV3-1, the J call TRBJ2-7; D is undetermined. The V end was cut by 4 bases, the J end by 2 bases, with 12 bases between. Looked up from germline, CDR1 is LGHDT and CDR2 is YNNKEL (reference sequence). The CDR3 totals 14 residues. CDR3: CASSLDVGTYEQYF. CDR3 nucleotides: TGTGCCAGCAGCCTCGATGTGGGGACCTACGAGCAGTACTTC.

This clonotype was observed a few times. The junction departs from germline at one end; a sequencing error may be responsible. This sequence joins TRBV6-1 and TRBJ1-4; D might be TRBD1 (5 bases). CDR3 length equals 13 residues. Germline V gives CDR1 MNHNS, CDR2 SASEGT. The CDR3 reads CASNQGGDEELFF. DNA of the CDR3: TGTGCCAGCAACCAGGGAGGGGATGAAGAACTGTTTTTT.

The chain combines TRBV5-6 with TRBJ2-7; either TRBD1 or TRBD2 may fit D (5 bases each). Germline CDR1 and CDR2: SGHDT and YYEEEE. The CDR3 sequence is 14 residues long. V was cut by 3 bases and J by 4 bases, with 14 bases left in between. The CDR3 protein is CASSSWDQEYEQYF. CDR3 in DNA: TGTGCCAGCAGCTCCTGGGACCAGGAGTACGAGCAGTACTTC. The full variable domain, rest sourced from reference TRBV5-6 and TRBJ2-7, is DAGVTQSPTHLIKTRGQQVTLRCSPKSGHDTVSWYQQALGQGPQFIFQYYEEEERQRGNFPDRFSGHQFPNYSSELNVNALLLGDSALYLCASSSWDQEYEQYFGPGTRLTVT.

This clonotype has ten or more counts. V usage is TRBV20-1 and J usage is TRBJ2-2; perhaps TRBD1 as D (5 bases). CDR3 size: 14 residues. Per the germline V gene, CDR1 is DFQATT and CDR2 is SNEGSKA (reference sequence). With 6 bases removed from V and 7 bases from J, the gap between germline ends came to 18 bases. The CDR3 sequence: CSAPVSGFYGELFF. For the CDR3, the DNA is TGCAGTGCCCCAGTATCAGGGTTTTACGGGGAGCTGTTTTTT.

This clonotype was detected only a few times. The rearrangement links TRBV6-1 to TRBJ2-5; D is undetermined. CDR1 MNHNS and CDR2 SASEGT come from the germline V gene. This CDR3 region has 14 residues. V dropped 5 bases and J dropped 2 bases, with 12 bases sitting between them. DNA of the CDR3: TGTGCCAGCAGTTATCGCCAGAGGCAAGAGACCCAGTACTTC. It specifies CASSYRQRQETQYF.